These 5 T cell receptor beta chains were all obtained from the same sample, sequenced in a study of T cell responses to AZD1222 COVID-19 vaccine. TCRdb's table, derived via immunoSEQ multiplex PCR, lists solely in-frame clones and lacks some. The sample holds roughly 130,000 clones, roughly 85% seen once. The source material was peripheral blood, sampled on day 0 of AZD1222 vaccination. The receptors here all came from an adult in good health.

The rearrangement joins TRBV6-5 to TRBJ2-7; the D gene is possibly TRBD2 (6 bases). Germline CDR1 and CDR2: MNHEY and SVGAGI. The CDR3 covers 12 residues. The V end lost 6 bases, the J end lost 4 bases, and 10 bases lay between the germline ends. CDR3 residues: CASRGLAYEQYF. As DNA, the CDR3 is TGTGCCAGCAGGGGGCTAGCGTACGAGCAGTACTTC.

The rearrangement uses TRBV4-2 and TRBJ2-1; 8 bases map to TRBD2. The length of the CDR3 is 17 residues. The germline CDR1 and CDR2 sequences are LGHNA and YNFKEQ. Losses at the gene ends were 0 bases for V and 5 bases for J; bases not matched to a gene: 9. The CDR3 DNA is TGTGCCAGCAGCCAAGATATAGTACTACTAGCGGACAATGAGCAGTTCTTC. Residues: CASSQDIVLLADNEQFF.

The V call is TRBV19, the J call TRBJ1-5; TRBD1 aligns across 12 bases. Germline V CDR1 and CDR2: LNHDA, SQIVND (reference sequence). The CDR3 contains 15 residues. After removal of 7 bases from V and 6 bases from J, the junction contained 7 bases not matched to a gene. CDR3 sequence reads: CASNRDRGRSQPQHF. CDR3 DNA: TGTGCCAGTAATCGGGACAGGGGGCGAAGTCAGCCCCAGCATTTT.

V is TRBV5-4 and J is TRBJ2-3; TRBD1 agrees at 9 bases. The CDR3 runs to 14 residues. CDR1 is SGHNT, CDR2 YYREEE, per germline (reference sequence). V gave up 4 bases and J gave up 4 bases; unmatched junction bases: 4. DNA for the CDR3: TGTGCCAGCAGCACCGGGACAGGGTCAGATACGCAGTATTTT. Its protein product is CASSTGTGSDTQYF.

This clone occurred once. The CDR3 DNA reads TGTGCCAGCAGCCAAGTGCCTCCCTACGAGCAGTACTTC. Amino acids: CASSQVPPYEQYF. This chain connects TRBV3-1 (or the pseudogene TRBV3-2) to TRBJ2-7, with D uncertain. The CDR3 is made up of 13 amino acids. Germline V gene lookup returns CDR1 LGHDT and CDR2 YNNKEL (reference sequence). Trimming shortened V by 1 base and J by 2 bases, and 6 bases separated the two germline ends.